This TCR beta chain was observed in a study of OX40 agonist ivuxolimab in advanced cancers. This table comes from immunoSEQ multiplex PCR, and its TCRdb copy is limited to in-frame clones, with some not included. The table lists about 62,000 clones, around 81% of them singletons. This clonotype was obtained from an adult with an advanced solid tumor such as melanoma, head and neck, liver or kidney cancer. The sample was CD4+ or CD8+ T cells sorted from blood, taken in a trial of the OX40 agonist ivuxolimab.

CDR3: CASSLAGWQGDTDTQYF. The CDR3 nucleotides are TGCGCCAGCAGCTTGGCCGGGTGGCAGGGGGACACAGATACGCAGTATTTT. This rearrangement joins TRBV5-1 to TRBJ2-3; 7 bases match TRBD1. Germline V gives CDR1 SGHRS, CDR2 YFSETQ. V lost 0 bases and J lost 2; bases outside the gene matches: 9. The CDR3 has 17 residues.